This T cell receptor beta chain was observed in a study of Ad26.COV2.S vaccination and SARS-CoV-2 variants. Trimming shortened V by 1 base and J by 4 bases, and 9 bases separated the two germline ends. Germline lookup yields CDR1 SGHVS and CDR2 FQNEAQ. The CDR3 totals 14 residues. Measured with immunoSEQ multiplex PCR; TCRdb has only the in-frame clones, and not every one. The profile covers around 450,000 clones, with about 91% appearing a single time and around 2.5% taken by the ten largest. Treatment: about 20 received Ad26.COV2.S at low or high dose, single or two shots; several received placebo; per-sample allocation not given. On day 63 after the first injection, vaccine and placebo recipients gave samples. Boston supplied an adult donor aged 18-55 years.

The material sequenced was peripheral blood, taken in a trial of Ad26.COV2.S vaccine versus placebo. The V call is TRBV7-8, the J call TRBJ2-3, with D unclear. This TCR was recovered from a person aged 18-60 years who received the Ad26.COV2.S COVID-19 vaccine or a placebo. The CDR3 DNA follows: TGTGCCAGCAGCTTAGGCCGCCAAGCAGATACGCAGTATTTT. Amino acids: CASSLGRQADTQYF.